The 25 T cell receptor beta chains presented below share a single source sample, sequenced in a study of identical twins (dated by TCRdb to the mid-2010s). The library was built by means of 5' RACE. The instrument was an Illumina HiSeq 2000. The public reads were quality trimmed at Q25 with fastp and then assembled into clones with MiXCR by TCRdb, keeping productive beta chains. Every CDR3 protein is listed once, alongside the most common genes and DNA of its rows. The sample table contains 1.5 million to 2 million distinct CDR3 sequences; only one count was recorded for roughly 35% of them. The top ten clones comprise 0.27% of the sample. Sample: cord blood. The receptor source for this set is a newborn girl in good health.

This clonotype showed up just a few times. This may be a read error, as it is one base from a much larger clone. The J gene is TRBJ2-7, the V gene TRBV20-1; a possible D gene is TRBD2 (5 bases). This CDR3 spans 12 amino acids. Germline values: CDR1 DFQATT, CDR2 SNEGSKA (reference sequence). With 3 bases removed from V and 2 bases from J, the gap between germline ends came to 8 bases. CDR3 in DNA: TGCAGTGCTAGGGACTTCGCCTACGAGCAGTACTTC. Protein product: CSARDFAYEQYF.

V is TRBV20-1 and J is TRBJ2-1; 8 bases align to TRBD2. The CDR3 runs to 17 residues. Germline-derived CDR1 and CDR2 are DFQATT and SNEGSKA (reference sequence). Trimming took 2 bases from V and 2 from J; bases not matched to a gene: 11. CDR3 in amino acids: CSARPPLAGPAYNEQFF. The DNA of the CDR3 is TGCAGTGCTAGACCCCCTCTAGCGGGCCCGGCCTACAATGAGCAGTTCTTC.

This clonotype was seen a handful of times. The CDR3 region is CASTQDRREQFF. The CDR3, as DNA: TGTGCCAGCACCCAGGACCGCAGGGAGCAGTTCTTC. The chain has TRBV27 and TRBJ2-1; no reliable D call. The V end lost 7 bases, the J end lost 10 bases, and 14 bases lay between the germline ends. CDR3 length equals 12 residues. Per germline, CDR1 MNHEY and CDR2 SMNVEV (reference sequence).

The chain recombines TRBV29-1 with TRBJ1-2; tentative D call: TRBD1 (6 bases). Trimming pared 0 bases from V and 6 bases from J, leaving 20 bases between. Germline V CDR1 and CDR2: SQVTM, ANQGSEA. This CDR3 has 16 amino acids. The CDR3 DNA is TGCAGCGTTGAAGATCCTCGGTACAGGGAAGGGAATGGCTACACCTTC. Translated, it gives CSVEDPRYREGNGYTF.

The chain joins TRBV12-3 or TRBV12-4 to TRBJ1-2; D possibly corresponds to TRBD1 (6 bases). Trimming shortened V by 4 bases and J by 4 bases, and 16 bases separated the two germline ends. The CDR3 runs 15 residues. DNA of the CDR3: TGTGCCAGCAGTTCCACAGGGCCCTACCTCTATGGCTACACCTTC. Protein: CASSSTGPYLYGYTF.

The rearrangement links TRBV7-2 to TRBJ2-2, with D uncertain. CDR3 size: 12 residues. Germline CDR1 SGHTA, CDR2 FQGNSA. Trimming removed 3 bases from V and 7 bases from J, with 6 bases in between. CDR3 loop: CASSFGFGELFF. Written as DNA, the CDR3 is TGTGCCAGCAGCTTTGGGTTCGGGGAGCTGTTTTTT. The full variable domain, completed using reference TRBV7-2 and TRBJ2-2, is GAGVSQSPSNKVTEKGKDVELRCDPISGHTALYWYRQSLGQGLEFLIYFQGNSAPDKSGLPSDRFSAERTGGSVSTLTIQRTQQEDSAVYLCASSFGFGELFFGEGSRLTVL.

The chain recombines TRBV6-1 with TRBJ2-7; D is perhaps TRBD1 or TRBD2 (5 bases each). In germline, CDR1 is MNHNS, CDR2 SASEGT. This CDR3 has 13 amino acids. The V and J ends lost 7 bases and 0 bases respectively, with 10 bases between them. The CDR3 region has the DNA TGTGCCAGCACCGAGGGGTACTCCTACGAGCAGTACTTC. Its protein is CASTEGYSYEQYF.

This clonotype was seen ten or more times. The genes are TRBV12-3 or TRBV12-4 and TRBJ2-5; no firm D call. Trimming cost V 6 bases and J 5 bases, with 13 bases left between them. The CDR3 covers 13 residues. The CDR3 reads CASSLARRETQYF. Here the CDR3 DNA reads TGTGCCAGCAGCTTGGCCAGGCGTGAGACCCAGTACTTC.

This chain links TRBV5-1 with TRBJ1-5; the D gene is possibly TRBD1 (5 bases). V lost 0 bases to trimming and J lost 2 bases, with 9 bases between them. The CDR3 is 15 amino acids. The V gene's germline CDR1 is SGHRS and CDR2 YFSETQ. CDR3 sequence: CASSLVGAGNQPQHF. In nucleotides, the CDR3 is TGCGCCAGCAGCTTGGTTGGGGCAGGCAATCAGCCCCAGCATTTT.

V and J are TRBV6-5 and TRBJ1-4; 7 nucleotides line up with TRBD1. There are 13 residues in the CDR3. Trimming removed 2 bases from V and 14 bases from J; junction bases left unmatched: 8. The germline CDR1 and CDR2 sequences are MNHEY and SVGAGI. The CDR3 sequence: CASSYGATGRLFF. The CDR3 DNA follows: TGTGCCAGCAGTTACGGGGCGACAGGGAGGCTGTTTTTT.

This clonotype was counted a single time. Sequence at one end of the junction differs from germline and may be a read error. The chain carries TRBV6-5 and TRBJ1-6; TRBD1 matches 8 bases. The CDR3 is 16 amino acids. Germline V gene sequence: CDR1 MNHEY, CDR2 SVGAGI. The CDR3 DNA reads TGTGCCAGCAGTTACTCGAGCGGCAGGGGGCTTTCACCCCCCCACTTT. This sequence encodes CASSYSSGRGLSPPHF.

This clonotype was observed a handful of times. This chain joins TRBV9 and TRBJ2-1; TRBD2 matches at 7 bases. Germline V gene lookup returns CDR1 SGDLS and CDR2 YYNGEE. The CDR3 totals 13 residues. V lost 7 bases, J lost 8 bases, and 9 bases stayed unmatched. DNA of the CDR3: TGTGCCAGCGGGGGACTAAGGGACCATGAGCAGTTCTTC. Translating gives CASGGLRDHEQFF. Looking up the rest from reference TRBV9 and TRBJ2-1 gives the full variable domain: DSGVTQTPKHLITATGQRVTLRCSPRSGDLSVYWYQQSLDQGLQFLIQYYNGEERAKGNILERFSAQQFPDLHSELNLSSLELGDSALYFCASGGLRDHEQFFGPGTRLTVL.

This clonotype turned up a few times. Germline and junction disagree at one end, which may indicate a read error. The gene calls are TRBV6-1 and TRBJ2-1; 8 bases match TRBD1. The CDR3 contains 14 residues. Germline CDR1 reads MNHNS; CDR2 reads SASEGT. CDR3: CASREGQGYNEQFF. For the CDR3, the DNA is TGTGCCAGCAGAGAAGGACAGGGCTACAATGAGCAGTTCTTC.

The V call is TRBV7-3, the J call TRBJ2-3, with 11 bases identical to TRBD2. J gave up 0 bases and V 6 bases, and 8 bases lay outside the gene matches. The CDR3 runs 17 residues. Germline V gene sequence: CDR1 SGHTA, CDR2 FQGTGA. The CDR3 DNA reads TGTGCCAGCAGGTCTCTAGCGGGGGGACCTAGCACAGATACGCAGTATTTT. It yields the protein CASRSLAGGPSTDTQYF.

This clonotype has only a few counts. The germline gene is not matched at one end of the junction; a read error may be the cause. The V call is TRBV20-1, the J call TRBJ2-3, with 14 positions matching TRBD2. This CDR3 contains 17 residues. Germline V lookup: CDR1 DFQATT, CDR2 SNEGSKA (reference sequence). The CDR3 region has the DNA TGCAGCGCTAAGGGGACTAGCGGGAGCCCCGGCACAGATACGCAGTATTTT. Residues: CSAKGTSGSPGTDTQYF.

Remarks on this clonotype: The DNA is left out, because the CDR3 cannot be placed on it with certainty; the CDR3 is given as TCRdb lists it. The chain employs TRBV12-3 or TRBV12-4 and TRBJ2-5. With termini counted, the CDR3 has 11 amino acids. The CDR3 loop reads CASSFLETQFF.

The CDR3 nucleotides are TGTGCCAGCAGCTCCCTCAGGGGAGGTGAAGCTTTCTTT. It specifies CASSSLRGGEAFF. The chain links TRBV7-2 to TRBJ1-1; a weak D match, TRBD1 (6 bases). The ends were cut back, 4 bases at V and 7 bases at J, with 13 bases in the middle. Germline V CDR1 and CDR2: SGHTA, FQGNSA. The CDR3 is 13 residues long.

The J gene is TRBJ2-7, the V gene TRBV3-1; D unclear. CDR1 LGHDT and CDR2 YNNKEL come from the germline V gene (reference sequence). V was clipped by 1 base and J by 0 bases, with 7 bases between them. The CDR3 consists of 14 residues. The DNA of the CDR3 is TGTGCCAGCAGCCAAGGGGCCCTCTCCTACGAGCAGTACTTC. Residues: CASSQGALSYEQYF.

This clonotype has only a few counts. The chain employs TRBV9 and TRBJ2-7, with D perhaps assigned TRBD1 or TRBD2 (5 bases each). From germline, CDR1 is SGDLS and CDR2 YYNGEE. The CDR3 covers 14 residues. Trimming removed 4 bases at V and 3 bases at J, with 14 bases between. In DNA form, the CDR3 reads TGTGCCAGCAGCCTTGGGACCCGAGACTACGAGCAGTACTTC. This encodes CASSLGTRDYEQYF.

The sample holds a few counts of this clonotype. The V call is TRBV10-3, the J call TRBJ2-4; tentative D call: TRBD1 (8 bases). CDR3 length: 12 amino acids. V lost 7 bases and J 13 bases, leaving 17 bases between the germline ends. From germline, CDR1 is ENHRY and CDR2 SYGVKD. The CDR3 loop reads CAIKDREGEQYF. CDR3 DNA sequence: TGTGCCATCAAGGACAGGGAGGGGGAGCAGTACTTC.

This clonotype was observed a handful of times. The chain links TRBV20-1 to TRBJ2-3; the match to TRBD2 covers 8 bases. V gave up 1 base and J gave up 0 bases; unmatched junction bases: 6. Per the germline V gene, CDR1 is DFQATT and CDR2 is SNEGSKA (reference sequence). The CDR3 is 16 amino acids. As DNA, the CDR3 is TGCAGTGCTAGAGGAAACGCGGGGGGTAGCACAGATACGCAGTATTTT. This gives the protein CSARGNAGGSTDTQYF.

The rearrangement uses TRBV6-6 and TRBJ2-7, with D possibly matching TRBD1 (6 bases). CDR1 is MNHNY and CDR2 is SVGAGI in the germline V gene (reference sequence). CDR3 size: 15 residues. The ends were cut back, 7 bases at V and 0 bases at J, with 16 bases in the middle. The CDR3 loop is CASTQGYGNSYEQYF. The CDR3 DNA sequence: TGTGCCAGCACACAGGGCTACGGGAACTCCTACGAGCAGTACTTC.

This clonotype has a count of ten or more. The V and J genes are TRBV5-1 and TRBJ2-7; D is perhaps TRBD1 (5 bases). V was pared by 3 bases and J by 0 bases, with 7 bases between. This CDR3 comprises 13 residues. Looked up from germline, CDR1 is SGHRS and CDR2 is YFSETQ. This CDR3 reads CASSSQASYEQYF. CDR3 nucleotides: TGCGCCAGCAGCTCACAGGCCTCCTACGAGCAGTACTTC.

This CDR3 reads CASSFRGVMETQYF. CDR3 DNA sequence: TGCGCCAGCAGCTTCCGGGGGGTGATGGAGACCCAGTACTTC. The rearrangement links TRBV5-1 to TRBJ2-5; 7 positions agree with TRBD2. J lost 5 bases, V lost 2 bases, and 6 bases had no gene match. Looked up from germline, CDR1 is SGHRS and CDR2 is YFSETQ. The CDR3 totals 14 residues.

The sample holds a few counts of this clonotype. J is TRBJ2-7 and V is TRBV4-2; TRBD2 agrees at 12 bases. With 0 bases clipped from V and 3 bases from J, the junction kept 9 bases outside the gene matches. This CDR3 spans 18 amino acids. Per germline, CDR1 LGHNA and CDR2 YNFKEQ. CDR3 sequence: CASSQDQASGRANYEQYF. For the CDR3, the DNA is TGTGCCAGCAGCCAAGACCAGGCTAGCGGGAGGGCCAACTACGAGCAGTACTTC.